The entry that follows covers one TCR beta chain sequence. The antigen is undetermined. The CDR3 contains 13 residues. Trimming left V 0 bases short and J 5 bases short, with 8 bases between. Per the germline V gene, CDR1 is SGHRS and CDR2 is YFSETQ. The library attached unique molecular identifiers to individual cDNA molecules. TCRdb ran MiXCR on the RACE reads and lists one entry per CDR3 protein. The data hold 80,000 to 95,000 distinct CDR3 sequences, with about 11% observed a single time. This sample was taken from a study of human T cells and chemical hapten exposure. Study overall: Throughout a study of approximately 24 weeks, patients underwent weekly scalp administration of diphenylcyclopropenone doses. It was small differences in pooled library volume that mainly caused per-sample TCR yields to vary. Study results and limitations: Expanded TCRs made up significantly more big CDR3 similarity clusters than controls did.

The time point is: patch test 1, 2 weeks after DPC sensitization. Documented treatment: therapeutic diphenylcyclopropenone sensitization with weekly scalp DPC. V usage is TRBV5-1 and J usage is TRBJ1-2, with unresolved D. The material sequenced was whole blood, taken in connection with sensitization to the hapten diphenylcyclopropenone (DPC). This receptor was taken from a woman in her fifties or sixties with alopecia areata. Some clones in this sample may be carry-over from other donors' samples. The CDR3 region is CASSLDVGYGYTF. The CDR3 DNA sequence: TGCGCCAGCAGCTTGGATGTGGGGTATGGCTACACCTTC.